Listed here are 14 T cell receptor beta chains from one sample, sequenced in a study of blood T cell repertoires in COVID-19. This table comes from immunoSEQ multiplex PCR, and its TCRdb copy is limited to in-frame clones, with some not included. The repertoire consists of under 350,000 clones, with 83% occurring once and the leading ten covering around 10%. The specimen sequenced was peripheral blood. The receptors shown here come from a woman in her forties or fifties who had recovered from COVID-19.

The rearrangement joins TRBV3-1 (or the pseudogene TRBV3-2) to TRBJ2-1; 10 bases align to TRBD1. V lost 2 bases to trimming and J lost 9 bases; unmatched junction nucleotides: 10. Per the germline V gene, CDR1 is LGHDT and CDR2 is YNNKEL (reference sequence). This CDR3 has 16 residues. The CDR3 nucleotides read TGTGCCAGCAGCCAATTAGGAGGACAGGGGGTCGGTGAGCAGTTCTTC. Translating it yields CASSQLGGQGVGEQFF.

This rearrangement joins TRBV9 to TRBJ2-1, with TRBD1 matching over 7 bases. Losses at the gene ends were 3 bases for V and 0 bases for J; bases not matched to a gene: 6. CDR1 and CDR2 (germline): SGDLS, YYNGEE. The CDR3 covers 16 residues. CDR3 DNA: TGTGCCAGCAGCGAGGGGACAGCCAGCTCCTACAATGAGCAGTTCTTC. Translating it yields CASSEGTASSYNEQFF.

The CDR3 DNA is TGTGCCAGCAGCTTGGGACAGGGGATAACTGAAGCTTTCTTT. Translation: CASSLGQGITEAFF. This sequence joins TRBV5-6 and TRBJ1-1; TRBD1 agrees at 8 bases. J lost 5 bases, V lost 0 bases, and 3 bases had no gene match. The CDR3 consists of 14 residues. Germline V gene sequence: CDR1 SGHDT, CDR2 YYEEEE.

V gene TRBV7-2 combines with J gene TRBJ1-3; TRBD1 agrees at 7 bases. The germline CDR1 and CDR2 sequences are SGHTA and FQGNSA. There are 15 residues in the CDR3. Trimming took 3 bases from V and 4 from J; bases not matched to a gene: 6. The CDR3 loop is CASSFLTGAGNTIYF. CDR3 DNA: TGTGCCAGCAGCTTTTTAACAGGGGCAGGAAACACCATATATTTT.

This chain connects TRBV6-2 or TRBV6-3 to TRBJ2-7, with 7 nucleotides matching TRBD2. The CDR3 sequence is 16 residues long. Germline CDR1 and CDR2: MNHEY and SVGEGT. The J segment lost 6 bases and the V segment lost 5 bases, leaving 16 bases of the junction unmatched. The CDR3 spells CASSPDRTGGRGEQYF. In DNA form, the CDR3 reads TGTGCCAGCAGTCCCGATCGTACGGGGGGTAGAGGCGAGCAGTACTTC.

V and J are TRBV19 and TRBJ2-5; the match to TRBD1 covers 7 bases. The CDR3 extends over 16 amino acids. J gave up 4 bases and V 3 bases, and 11 bases lay outside the gene matches. Germline CDR1 is LNHDA and CDR2 is SQIVND (reference sequence). The DNA for the CDR3 is TGTGCCAGTAGTATGAGAGGGACAGCATTGCGAGAGACCCAGTACTTC. Protein product: CASSMRGTALRETQYF.

This clone was counted a few times. The V and J genes are TRBV19 and TRBJ1-6; TRBD1 aligns across 10 bases. There are 16 residues in the CDR3. The germline gives CDR1 LNHDA, CDR2 SQIVND (reference sequence). V lost 3 bases, J lost 10 bases, and 9 bases stayed unmatched. The CDR3 region is CASSMPDRGQRSPLHF. CDR3 bases: TGTGCCAGTAGTATGCCCGACAGGGGGCAACGATCACCCCTCCACTTT.

This chain uses TRBV13 with TRBJ2-7; possibly TRBD1 for D (6 bases). V lost 0 bases, J lost 1 base, and 16 bases lay in between. The CDR3 extends over 17 amino acids. Germline CDR1 PRHDT, CDR2 FYEKMQ (reference sequence). The DNA of the CDR3 is TGTGCCAGCAGCTTAGGCCTCGGGCAGGGGTTTTCCTACGAGCAGTACTTC. Its protein product is CASSLGLGQGFSYEQYF.

The sample holds one count of this clone. V gene TRBV4-2 combines with J gene TRBJ2-7; D perhaps matches TRBD1 (6 bases). V lost 3 bases, J lost 2 bases, and 17 bases lay in between. This CDR3 region has 16 residues. Germline loops: CDR1 LGHNA, CDR2 YNFKEQ. The CDR3 DNA sequence: TGTGCCAGCAGCCAGGAAAACCAGGGGTTAGCCTACGAGCAGTACTTC. Translation gives CASSQENQGLAYEQYF.

The chain joins TRBV18 to TRBJ1-1; D might be TRBD1 (6 bases). CDR1 and CDR2 from the germline V gene are KGHSH and LQKENI. This CDR3 region has 22 residues. The germline V and J ends were trimmed by 1 base and 6 bases, with 36 bases remaining between them. CDR3 coding DNA: TGTGCCAGCTCACCACGGGTACAGGGCTTAGGGATTTCTTTGGAGTCAGATCCTGAAGCTTTCTTT. This gives the protein CASSPRVQGLGISLESDPEAFF.

This chain uses TRBV5-1 with TRBJ2-3; TRBD2 matches at 11 bases. Germline V gene sequence: CDR1 SGHRS, CDR2 YFSETQ. The CDR3 spans 17 residues. The V and J ends lost 0 bases and 1 base, in that order; junction bases with no gene match: 4. The CDR3 DNA follows: TGCGCCAGCAGCTTGGGAACTAGCGGGGGACGCACAGATACGCAGTATTTT. Protein sequence: CASSLGTSGGRTDTQYF.

The genes are TRBV10-3 and TRBJ2-1, with D maybe TRBD2 (5 bases). V was pared by 3 bases and J by 1 base, with 7 bases between. The CDR3 runs to 14 residues. Germline-derived CDR1 and CDR2 are ENHRY and SYGVKD. CDR3 region: CAISDGGSYNEQFF. The CDR3 DNA is TGTGCCATCAGTGACGGAGGTTCCTACAATGAGCAGTTCTTC.

The sample holds a few counts of this clone. This sequence joins TRBV28 and TRBJ1-1; D ambiguous. The CDR3 runs to 12 residues. Germline CDR1 MDHEN, CDR2 SYDVKM. V was shortened by 1 base and J by 6 bases, with 6 bases between the two germline ends. In DNA form, the CDR3 reads TGTGCCAGCAGTTTATTTCCAGCTGAAGCTTTCTTT. This codes for CASSLFPAEAFF.

This clone appeared a few times. This chain connects TRBV5-5 to TRBJ1-1; D is uncertain. Germline CDR1 is SGHKS and CDR2 is YYEKEE (reference sequence). The CDR3 totals 15 residues. Trimming stripped 0 bases from V and 4 bases from J, with 13 bases between. In DNA form, the CDR3 reads TGTGCCAGCAGCTTGGATGGCCTAGTGGGCACTGAAGCTTTCTTT. Its protein is CASSLDGLVGTEAFF.